A selection of T cell receptor beta chains follows, all from one sample in a study of radiation and T cells in renal cell carcinoma. Using immunoSEQ multiplex PCR, the repertoire was profiled, and TCRdb retains in-frame clones only, with some absent. The sample lists tens of thousands of clones, roughly four fifths occurring once. This specimen was blood, taken from a patient whose treatment included radiotherapy and nephrectomy. These receptors were taken from a man aged 55 to 69 with renal cell carcinoma. CDR3s include the opening cysteine and the closing phenylalanine or tryptophan. D genes are given only for firm matches. Some rows mark clone size as missing; the rest say once, few, many or name a class of expanded clone.

j_call d_call clone_size v_call cdr3_aa cdr3_nt
TRBJ2-2 . . TRBV5-1 CASSLEGGPGTGELFF TGCGCCAGCAGCTTGGAGGGGGGGCCCGGTACCGGGGAGCTGTTTTTT
TRBJ2-5 TRBD2 . TRBV11-1 CASSPRLAEETQYF TGTGCCAGCAGCCCCCGACTAGCAGAAGAGACCCAGTACTTC
TRBJ2-3 . once TRBV7-2 CASSRNGVGDTQYF TGTGCCAGCAGCCGGAACGGGGTTGGAGATACGCAGTATTTT
TRBJ1-1 . . TRBV2 CASSDSEGGGPEAFF TGTGCCAGCAGTGATTCAGAAGGAGGTGGACCTGAAGCTTTCTTT
TRBJ1-2 . once TRBV5-4 CASSLDSLGGYTF TGTGCCAGCAGCTTGGACAGTCTAGGGGGCTACACCTTC
TRBJ1-3 . . TRBV18 CASSPESSGNTIYF TGTGCCAGCTCACCAGAAAGCTCTGGAAACACCATATATTTT
TRBJ1-1 TRBD1 . TRBV6-5 CASSYSLRGQEAFF TGTGCCAGCAGTTACTCCCTACGGGGACAGGAAGCTTTCTTT
TRBJ2-1 . . TRBV15 CATSRVQRTRNEQFF TGTGCCACCAGCAGAGTCCAGCGGACCCGCAATGAGCAGTTCTTC
TRBJ1-2 TRBD1 . TRBV7-9 CASSADRGNYGYTF TGTGCCAGCAGCGCGGACAGGGGGAACTATGGCTACACCTTC
TRBJ1-1 . . TRBV7-3 CASRTDGQNTEAFF TGTGCCAGCAGGACAGACGGCCAGAACACTGAAGCTTTCTTT
TRBJ2-6 . . TRBV5-1 CASSSEVLGSGANVLTF TGCGCCAGCAGCTCGGAAGTTTTAGGTTCTGGGGCCAACGTCCTGACTTTC
TRBJ2-2 . . TRBV7-9 CASSSVVVLSNTGELFF TGTGCCAGCAGCTCCGTAGTGGTTCTTTCGAACACCGGGGAGCTGTTTTTT
TRBJ2-5 . . TRBV5-4 CASRDGTQETQYF TGTGCCAGCAGGGACGGGACGCAGGAGACCCAGTACTTC
TRBJ1-1 . . TRBV6-6 CASSYSTANTEAFF TGTGCCAGCAGTTACTCGACGGCGAACACTGAAGCTTTCTTT
TRBJ2-7 TRBD1 . TRBV7-2 CASSLIWTGEQYF TGTGCCAGCAGCTTAATTTGGACAGGCGAGCAGTACTTC
TRBJ1-2 . few TRBV6-5 CASSYGGRGYGYTF TGTGCCAGCAGTTACGGGGGACGTGGCTATGGCTACACCTTC
TRBJ1-4 . . TRBV19 CATSLERAEKLFF TGTGCCACCTCTTTAGAGAGGGCCGAAAAACTGTTTTTT
TRBJ2-1 . few TRBV5-1 CASSPGELGNEQFF TGCGCCAGCAGCCCTGGAGAGTTGGGGAATGAGCAGTTCTTC
TRBJ1-1 . few TRBV30 CAWTRTERNRNTEAFF TGTGCCTGGACTCGAACAGAGAGGAACCGGAACACTGAAGCTTTCTTT
TRBJ1-2 TRBD1 . TRBV18 CASSPSFPGQERYTF TGTGCCAGCTCGCCTTCATTCCCGGGACAGGAGAGGTACACCTTC